This is a list of T cell receptor beta chains from one sample in a study of PD-1 blockade in classical Hodgkin lymphoma. The repertoire was sequenced with immunoSEQ multiplex PCR; TCRdb's copy has only in-frame clones and lacks some. Of some 16,000 clones listed, roughly 84% were seen once; the top ten hold 0.84%. The sample was CD4+ T cells from blood. The origin of the receptors is a human donor with classical Hodgkin lymphoma. The CDR3 runs from the conserved cysteine through the conserved F or W. The D gene is left open where the match is weak. Clone size, where shown, is once, few, many, or a class for clones that have expanded.

>.|TRBV14|.|TRBJ2-5
CASSQLTGGPLWETQYF
TGTGCCAGCAGCCAACTCACTGGCGGCCCCCTCTGGGAGACCCAGTACTTC
>.|TRBV19|.|TRBJ2-7
CASSIDRPTGSYEQYF
TGTGCCAGTAGTATCGACCGTCCGACGGGCTCCTACGAGCAGTACTTC
>.|TRBV19|.|TRBJ2-2
CASSVTGSAGELFF
TGTGCCAGTAGTGTTACAGGGTCGGCCGGGGAGCTGTTTTTT
>.|TRBV11-2|.|TRBJ1-4
CASSAWNDEKLFF
TGTGCCAGCAGCGCCTGGAACGATGAAAAACTGTTTTTT
>.|TRBV6-1|.|TRBJ2-6
CASSEMVSGANVLTF
TGTGCCAGCAGCGAAATGGTCTCTGGGGCCAACGTCCTGACTTTC
>.|TRBV2|.|TRBJ2-7
CASRFTGEQYF
TGTGCCAGCCGGTTTACAGGCGAGCAGTACTTC
>.|TRBV7-6|.|TRBJ1-3
CASSFGRALSGNTIYF
TGTGCCAGCAGCTTTGGAAGGGCACTCTCTGGAAACACCATATATTTT
>.|TRBV7-2|few|TRBJ2-1
CASSRGRARNNEQFF
TGTGCCAGCAGCCGGGGACGGGCTAGAAACAATGAGCAGTTCTTC
>TRBD2|TRBV11-2|once|TRBJ2-1
CASSARGLADNEQFF
TGTGCCAGCAGCGCACGAGGACTAGCTGACAATGAGCAGTTCTTC
>TRBD1|TRBV11-2|.|TRBJ1-4
CASSLPGQHNEKLFF
TGTGCCAGCAGCTTACCGGGACAGCATAATGAAAAACTGTTTTTT
>.|TRBV28|.|TRBJ1-1
CASSLPTVNTEAFF
TGTGCCAGCAGTCTCCCCACAGTGAACACTGAAGCTTTCTTT
>TRBD2|TRBV27|.|TRBJ2-1
CASSFSKLAARAGEQFF
TGTGCCAGCAGTTTTTCGAAACTAGCGGCCAGGGCGGGGGAGCAGTTCTTC
>TRBD1|TRBV18|.|TRBJ2-7
CASSPTPGQTTYEQYF
TGTGCCAGCTCACCAACCCCGGGACAGACTACCTACGAGCAGTACTTC
>.|TRBV5-6|.|TRBJ2-3
CASRRGDTQYF
TGTGCCAGCAGGAGGGGGGATACGCAGTATTTT
>.|TRBV6-6|.|TRBJ1-6
CASSYSGVNSPLHF
TGTGCCAGCAGTTACTCAGGGGTCAATTCACCCCTCCACTTT
>TRBD2|TRBV4-3|.|TRBJ2-1
CASSSSRGTRSVNEQFF
TGCGCCAGCAGCTCATCGAGGGGGACTAGATCTGTCAATGAGCAGTTCTTC
>.|TRBV9|.|TRBJ2-1
CASSVVQAYNEQFF
TGTGCCAGCAGCGTAGTTCAGGCCTACAATGAGCAGTTCTTC
>.|TRBV18|.|TRBJ2-1
CASSPRVENNEQFF
TGTGCCAGCTCACCACGAGTCGAGAACAATGAGCAGTTCTTC
>TRBD1|TRBV9|.|TRBJ2-1
CASSVDRGSYNEQFF
TGTGCCAGCAGCGTTGACAGGGGCTCCTACAATGAGCAGTTCTTC
>TRBD2|TRBV7-2|.|TRBJ2-2
CASSLGGLAGRNTGELFF
TGTGCCAGCAGCTTGGGGGGTCTAGCGGGAAGGAACACCGGGGAGCTGTTTTTT
>.|TRBV7-9|.|TRBJ2-2
CASSSNNANTGELFF
TGTGCCAGCAGCTCAAACAACGCGAACACCGGGGAGCTGTTTTTT
>.|TRBV14|.|TRBJ2-1
CASSQDQRTSSYNEQFF
TGTGCCAGCAGCCAAGATCAGAGAACTAGCTCCTACAATGAGCAGTTCTTC
>.|TRBV25-1|.|TRBJ2-7
CASSVNRPPYEQYF
TGTGCCAGCAGTGTTAACAGGCCTCCATACGAGCAGTACTTC
>.|TRBV6-5|.|TRBJ2-7
CASSYTGLGSYEQYF
TGTGCCAGCAGTTACACAGGGTTGGGATCCTACGAGCAGTACTTC
>.|TRBV28|.|TRBJ1-2
CASSLGGPRSYGYTF
TGTGCCAGCAGCCTCGGGGGGCCTCGGAGCTATGGCTACACCTTC